What follows are 20 T cell receptor beta chains derived from one specimen sequenced in a study of identical twins. One entry per CDR3 protein, called by TCRdb with MiXCR from the 5' RACE reads. The repertoire holds 350,000 to 450,000 distinct CDR3 sequences, with approximately 17% as singletons. The material sequenced was naive T cells sorted from blood. These receptors all stem from a man aged 45-65 years in good health.

Of note for this clonotype: The final CDR3 position lacks the conserved phenylalanine or tryptophan, pointing to a likely read error. The chain links TRBV20-1 to TRBJ2-1; 7 bases are a match to TRBD2. Germline values: CDR1 DFQATT, CDR2 SNEGSKA (reference sequence). Losses at the gene ends were 3 bases for V and 8 bases for J; bases not matched to a gene: 7. The CDR3 has 13 amino acids. CDR3 in DNA: TGCAGTGCTAGCATGGGCGGGAGCTATGAGCAGTTCAAC. As protein: CSASMGGSYEQFN.

This clonotype was found a few times. The chain couples TRBV5-1 to TRBJ1-1; D is unresolved. CDR1 and CDR2 from the germline V gene are SGHRS and YFSETQ. This CDR3 region has 13 residues. Trimming took off 1 base at V and 5 bases at J, with 9 bases between the two ends. The CDR3 sequence is CASSLNPNTEAFF. In DNA form, the CDR3 reads TGCGCCAGCAGCTTGAACCCTAATACTGAAGCTTTCTTT.

This chain connects TRBV6-5 to TRBJ1-4, with D perhaps TRBD1 (5 bases). V lost 1 base to trimming and J lost 3 bases, with 12 bases between them. Germline V CDR1 and CDR2: MNHEY, SVGAGI. This CDR3 spans 16 amino acids. The CDR3 is CASSYFRQPPNEKLFF. The CDR3 bases are TGTGCCAGCAGTTACTTCCGACAGCCTCCTAATGAAAAACTGTTTTTT.

In this sample, this clonotype turned up many times. The gene calls are TRBV7-9 and TRBJ2-4; tentative D call: TRBD2 (5 bases). The germline V gene has CDR1 SEHNR and CDR2 FQNEAQ (reference sequence). V dropped 3 bases and J dropped 3 bases, with 12 bases sitting between them. CDR3 length: 15 residues. CDR3 loop: CASSFWEWGKNIQYF. The CDR3 DNA reads TGTGCCAGCAGCTTCTGGGAGTGGGGCAAAAACATTCAGTACTTC.

The CDR3 DNA follows: TGCGCCAGCAGTGAGCCCGGGGAGACCCAGTACTTC. Its translation is CASSEPGETQYF. This sequence joins TRBV10-1 and TRBJ2-5; D unclear. The CDR3 totals 12 residues. V lost 2 bases, J lost 5 bases, and 6 bases lay in between. Germline assignment: CDR1 WNHNN and CDR2 SYGVQD (reference sequence).

The V gene is TRBV28, the J gene TRBJ2-1; 13 bases match TRBD2. The length of the CDR3 is 15 residues. J was trimmed by 10 bases and V by 6 bases; bases with no gene match: 9. Germline assignment: CDR1 MDHEN and CDR2 SYDVKM. This chain's CDR3 is CASRLPGLAGLEQFF. CDR3 DNA: TGTGCCAGCAGACTGCCGGGACTAGCGGGACTAGAGCAGTTCTTC.

In this sample, this clonotype turned up many times. The V call is TRBV20-1, the J call TRBJ2-1; TRBD1 agrees at 7 bases. The V segment lost 2 bases and the J segment 2 bases; nucleotides outside the gene matches: 3. In germline, CDR1 is DFQATT, CDR2 SNEGSKA (reference sequence). The CDR3 is 14 residues long. The DNA for the CDR3 is TGCAGTGCTAGATCACAGGGGCCCTACAATGAGCAGTTCTTC. Its translation is CSARSQGPYNEQFF.

CDR3 DNA: TGTGCCAGCAGCTTATACGCCGGGACAGCTAAAGAGACCCAGTACTTC. Translation: CASSLYAGTAKETQYF. The V and J genes are TRBV11-1 and TRBJ2-5; 7 nucleotides agree with TRBD1. This CDR3 has 16 amino acids. Losses at the gene ends were 2 bases for V and 3 bases for J; bases not matched to a gene: 9. CDR1 and CDR2 from the germline V gene are SGHAT and FQDESV (reference sequence). Looking up the rest from reference TRBV11-1 and TRBJ2-5 gives the full variable domain: EAEVAQSPRYKITEKSQAVAFWCDPISGHATLYWYRQILGQGPELLVQFQDESVVDDSQLPKDRFSAERLKGVDSTLKIQPAELGDSAMYLCASSLYAGTAKETQYFGPGTRLLVL.

This clonotype was detected ten times or more. The V gene is TRBV13, the J gene TRBJ2-6, with D tentatively TRBD1 (6 bases). CDR1 and CDR2 from the germline V gene are PRHDT and FYEKMQ (reference sequence). V was clipped by 5 bases and J by 0 bases, with 11 bases between them. The CDR3 is made up of 16 amino acids. CDR3 amino acids: CASSQDSPSGANVLTF. CDR3 DNA: TGTGCCAGCAGCCAGGACAGTCCCTCTGGGGCCAACGTCCTGACTTTC. Using reference TRBV13 and TRBJ2-6 for the parts outside the CDR3, the full variable domain is AAGVIQSPRHLIKEKRETATLKCYPIPRHDTVYWYQQGPGQDPQFLISFYEKMQSDKGSIPDRFSAQQFSDYHSELNMSSLELGDSALYFCASSQDSPSGANVLTFGAGSRLTVL.

In this sample, this clonotype turned up many times. The chain has TRBV7-2 and TRBJ2-1; the D gene is possibly TRBD2 (5 bases). The CDR3 is 14 residues long. Trimming removed 1 base from V and 5 bases from J, with 9 bases in between. CDR1 and CDR2 from the germline V gene are SGHTA and FQGNSA. The CDR3 bases are TGTGCCAGCAGCTTAGAAGCGGCTAACAATGAGCAGTTCTTC. Protein product: CASSLEAANNEQFF.

The chain combines TRBV11-2 with TRBJ2-7; 9 bases map to TRBD2. V gave up 4 bases and J gave up 3 bases; unmatched junction bases: 4. The CDR3 totals 14 residues. In germline, CDR1 is SGHAT, CDR2 FQNNGV. Here the CDR3 reads CASSSSGGNYEQYF. The CDR3 DNA is TGTGCCAGCAGCTCAAGCGGGGGGAACTACGAGCAGTACTTC.

This sequence joins TRBV7-8 and TRBJ2-5; D might be TRBD2 (7 bases). The V gene lost 2 bases and the J gene lost 0 bases, with 25 bases spanning the gap. The CDR3 runs 20 residues. Germline V gene data show CDR1 as SGHVS and CDR2 as FQNEAQ. CDR3 region: CASSLFLSLPVGGHQETQYF. CDR3 nucleotide sequence: TGTGCCAGCAGCTTATTCTTGTCCCTGCCTGTCGGGGGGCACCAAGAGACCCAGTACTTC.

This clonotype was picked up many times. This rearrangement joins TRBV27 to TRBJ2-7; TRBD2 agrees at 9 bases. The CDR3 totals 13 residues. The germline V gene has CDR1 MNHEY and CDR2 SMNVEV (reference sequence). Losses at the gene ends were 3 bases for V and 4 bases for J; bases not matched to a gene: 1. CDR3 DNA: TGTGCCAGCAGTTTTAGCGGGAGTTACGAGCAGTACTTC. Translating it yields CASSFSGSYEQYF.

This clonotype was picked up a small number of times. The chain carries TRBV12-3 or TRBV12-4 and TRBJ2-7; 7 nucleotides line up with TRBD1. V dropped 6 bases and J dropped 6; count of bases not matched to a gene: 5. CDR3 size: 12 residues. The CDR3 sequence: CASRSTGFEQYF. For the CDR3, the DNA is TGTGCCAGCAGATCGACAGGGTTCGAGCAGTACTTC.

The J gene is TRBJ2-1, the V gene TRBV15; 8 nucleotides match TRBD2. The CDR3 has 15 amino acids. V trimming: 2 bases; J trimming: 2 bases; junction bases outside the gene matches: 2. CDR1 is LNHNV and CDR2 is YYDKDF in the germline V gene (reference sequence). This chain's CDR3 is CATSRSGGPYNEQFF. The CDR3 DNA sequence: TGTGCCACCAGCAGATCGGGGGGGCCCTACAATGAGCAGTTCTTC.

The sample holds one count of this clonotype. This sequence joins TRBV6-4 and TRBJ1-1; D remains unclear. Per germline, CDR1 MRHNA and CDR2 SNTAGT. The CDR3 spans 12 residues. V lost 6 bases and J 4 bases, leaving 9 bases between the germline ends. The CDR3 region is CASRADGTEAFF. The CDR3 bases are TGTGCCAGCAGAGCAGACGGCACTGAAGCTTTCTTT.

This clonotype was counted many times. The V and J genes are TRBV7-9 and TRBJ2-7; D is possibly TRBD2 (7 bases). Germline CDR1 SEHNR, CDR2 FQNEAQ (reference sequence). The CDR3 runs 15 residues. Trimming took 3 bases from V and 3 from J, leaving 15 bases between them. The CDR3 is CASSFYPGGSYEQYF. CDR3 coding DNA: TGTGCCAGCAGCTTTTATCCGGGGGGCAGCTACGAGCAGTACTTC.

This clonotype is a singleton in its sample. The chain carries TRBV7-2 and TRBJ1-1; D is perhaps TRBD1 (5 bases). Germline lookup yields CDR1 SGHTA and CDR2 FQGNSA. The CDR3 length is 16 residues. V was trimmed by 5 bases and J by 1 base, leaving 17 bases between them. The CDR3 here is CASSKGLHTRNTEAFF. CDR3 nucleotide sequence: TGTGCCAGCAGCAAGGGGTTACATACGCGGAACACTGAAGCTTTCTTT.

The chain employs TRBV7-8 and TRBJ2-2; 7 nucleotides line up with TRBD2. This CDR3 is built from 14 residues. Per germline, CDR1 SGHVS and CDR2 FQNEAQ. V was pared by 5 bases and J by 6 bases, with 6 bases of the junction left unmatched. CDR3 in amino acids: CASSPPAGAGELFF. CDR3 nucleotides: TGTGCCAGCAGCCCACCGGCGGGGGCCGGGGAGCTGTTTTTT.

This clonotype was observed at least ten times. The chain uses TRBV6-5 and TRBJ2-3; 10 nucleotides align to TRBD1. The ends lost 8 bases at V and 5 bases at J; junction bases unmatched: 1. Germline loops: CDR1 MNHEY, CDR2 SVGAGI. The CDR3 totals 12 residues. In DNA form, the CDR3 reads TGTGCCAGCGGACAGGGGGAAGATACGCAGTATTTT. Protein: CASGQGEDTQYF.